The 16 T cell receptor beta chains below all came from one sample that was sequenced in a study of blood T cell repertoires in COVID-19. The data were produced by immunoSEQ multiplex PCR, yet TCRdb's version contains in-frame clones alone and is incomplete. The table has some 150,000 clones, around 83% seen once. Sequenced: peripheral blood. Receptor source: a human donor in a cohort sampled during active COVID-19.

The J gene is TRBJ1-2, the V gene TRBV28, with 7 bases lining up with TRBD1. The CDR3 is 14 amino acids. V lost 6 bases, J lost 3 bases, and 7 bases stayed unmatched. Germline-derived CDR1 and CDR2 are MDHEN and SYDVKM. CDR3 loop: CASRTTGRYYGYTF. The CDR3 coding sequence is TGTGCCAGCAGAACGACAGGGAGGTACTATGGCTACACCTTC.

The rearrangement uses TRBV5-8 and TRBJ2-7, with D perhaps TRBD1 (5 bases). The germline CDR1 and CDR2 sequences are SGHTS and YDEGEE. Trimming removed 3 bases from V and 0 bases from J, with 10 bases in between. This CDR3 comprises 14 residues. The CDR3 DNA sequence: TGTGCCAGCAGCTCGCAGGGCCACTCCTACGAGCAGTACTTC. Protein: CASSSQGHSYEQYF.

CDR3 loop: CASSYYGGDEQFF. CDR3 coding DNA: TGTGCCAGCAGCTACTATGGAGGGGATGAGCAGTTCTTC. The V gene is TRBV7-3, the J gene TRBJ2-1; tentative D call: TRBD2 (6 bases). This CDR3 spans 13 amino acids. The V end lost 4 bases, the J end lost 8 bases, and 12 bases lay between the germline ends. CDR1 and CDR2 (germline): SGHTA, FQGTGA.

The sample holds one count of this clone. J is TRBJ2-7 and V is TRBV29-1; 15 bases line up with TRBD2. The V and J ends lost 0 bases and 6 bases, in that order; junction bases with no gene match: 6. The CDR3 runs to 16 residues. The germline V gene encodes CDR1 SQVTM and CDR2 ANQGSEA. In DNA, the CDR3 is TGCAGCGTTGAAGATCTGGTGGGACTAGCGGGAGGCGAGCAGTACTTC. This codes for CSVEDLVGLAGGEQYF.

The chain combines TRBV27 with TRBJ2-7, with a tentative D call TRBD2 (6 bases). This CDR3 has 15 residues. Per the germline V gene, CDR1 is MNHEY and CDR2 is SMNVEV (reference sequence). Deletions cut 4 bases from V and 0 bases from J, with 13 bases between. The CDR3 loop reads CASSWASESSYEQYF. As DNA, the CDR3 is TGTGCCAGCAGTTGGGCTAGCGAAAGCTCCTACGAGCAGTACTTC.

V is TRBV19 and J is TRBJ1-2; 8 nucleotides match TRBD1. CDR1 and CDR2 (germline): LNHDA, SQIVND (reference sequence). The CDR3 runs to 17 residues. Trimming at V came to 5 bases and at J to 0 bases, leaving 11 bases not matched to a gene. The CDR3 reads CASSAPTGAGTNYGYTF. DNA for the CDR3: TGTGCCAGTAGTGCCCCGACAGGGGCCGGAACTAACTATGGCTACACCTTC.

The chain employs TRBV30 and TRBJ1-5; 8 nucleotides align to TRBD1. The V gene's germline CDR1 is GTSNPN and CDR2 SVGIG (reference sequence). Losses at the gene ends were 4 bases for V and 6 bases for J; bases not matched to a gene: 8. This CDR3 is built from 14 residues. CDR3 amino acids: CAWTWTGLSQPQHF. The CDR3, as DNA: TGTGCCTGGACGTGGACAGGGTTGAGTCAGCCCCAGCATTTT.

The V and J genes are TRBV18 and TRBJ2-2; TRBD1 agrees at 8 bases. The CDR3 is 16 amino acids. Germline V CDR1 and CDR2: KGHSH, LQKENI. V trimming: 6 bases; J trimming: 4 bases; junction bases outside the gene matches: 10. CDR3 sequence reads: CASSPPDRAGTGELFF. Here the CDR3 DNA reads TGTGCCAGCTCGCCCCCGGACAGGGCGGGCACCGGGGAGCTGTTTTTT.

The chain employs TRBV5-4 and TRBJ2-5, with a possible D match to TRBD2 (6 bases). Trimming cost V 3 bases and J 2 bases, with 20 bases left between them. The CDR3 has 17 residues. Germline lookup yields CDR1 SGHNT and CDR2 YYREEE (reference sequence). The CDR3 nucleotides read TGTGCCAGCAGCTCTCTTTGGGGCGGGAAATTACAAGAGACCCAGTACTTC. It codes for CASSSLWGGKLQETQYF.

The chain carries TRBV5-1 and TRBJ2-5; 8 positions match TRBD1. The CDR3 sequence is 17 residues long. The ends lost 0 bases at V and 2 bases at J; junction bases unmatched: 9. Germline V gives CDR1 SGHRS, CDR2 YFSETQ. As DNA, the CDR3 is TGCGCCAGCAGCTTGGAGCCAGGGGGCACATTACAAGAGACCCAGTACTTC. Translating it yields CASSLEPGGTLQETQYF.

The chain employs TRBV7-9 and TRBJ2-1; maybe TRBD2 (5 bases). Trimming removed 1 base from V and 12 bases from J, with 13 bases in between. Germline CDR1 reads SEHNR; CDR2 reads FQNEAQ (reference sequence). The CDR3 covers 13 residues. The CDR3 loop reads CASSLGASSGQFF. CDR3 nucleotide sequence: TGTGCCAGCAGCTTAGGGGCTAGCTCGGGGCAGTTCTTC. The full variable domain, in which reference TRBV7-9 and TRBJ2-1 provide the parts outside the CDR3, is DTGVSQNPRHKITKRGQNVTFRCDPISEHNRLYWYRQTLGQGPEFLTYFQNEAQLEKSRLLSDRFSAERPKGSFSTLEIQRTEQGDSAMYLCASSLGASSGQFFGPGTRLTVL.

The rearrangement links TRBV5-8 to TRBJ2-7; TRBD1 matches 10 bases. J gave up 4 bases and V 8 bases, and 9 bases lay outside the gene matches. The V gene's germline CDR1 is SGHTS and CDR2 YDEGEE. The CDR3 consists of 14 residues. The DNA for the CDR3 is TGTGCCAGTCAACGGGACAGGGGATCTTACGAGCAGTACTTC. Translating it yields CASQRDRGSYEQYF. The whole variable domain, remainder taken from reference TRBV5-8 and TRBJ2-7, is EAGVTQSPTHLIKTRGQQATLRCSPISGHTSVYWYQQALGLGLQFLLWYDEGEERNRGNFPPRFSGRQFPNYSSELNVNALELEDSALYLCASQRDRGSYEQYFGPGTRLTVT.

The V call is TRBV4-2, the J call TRBJ2-7, with TRBD2 matching over 12 bases. Germline V gene data show CDR1 as LGHNA and CDR2 as YNFKEQ. J was trimmed by 0 bases and V by 4 bases; bases with no gene match: 10. CDR3 length: 18 residues. In nucleotides, the CDR3 is TGTGCCAGCAGCCCCCGGAACCTAGCGGGAGGGTCCTCCTACGAGCAGTACTTC. Residues: CASSPRNLAGGSSYEQYF.

The V call is TRBV29-1, the J call TRBJ2-1; D is undetermined. This CDR3 has 12 amino acids. The germline V and J ends were trimmed by 5 bases and 1 base, with 6 bases remaining between them. Germline CDR1 and CDR2: SQVTM and ANQGSEA. The CDR3: CSVYKSYNEQFF. CDR3 bases: TGCAGCGTTTACAAATCCTACAATGAGCAGTTCTTC.

This clone was detected only once. The V and J genes are TRBV30 and TRBJ1-4, with D possibly being TRBD1 (5 bases). The CDR3 totals 13 residues. V was pared by 4 bases and J by 7 bases, with 13 bases between. CDR1 is GTSNPN and CDR2 is SVGIG in the germline V gene (reference sequence). The CDR3 nucleotides read TGTGCCTGGATATCGAGGGGAGGTGAAAAACTGTTTTTT. The encoded protein is CAWISRGGEKLFF. Full variable domain (outside the CDR3, taken from reference TRBV30 and TRBJ1-4): SQTIHQWPATLVQPVGSPLSLECTVEGTSNPNLYWYRQAAGRGLQLLFYSVGIGQISSEVPQNLSASRPQDRQFILSSKKLLLSDSGFYLCAWISRGGEKLFFGSGTQLSVL.

This chain links TRBV19 with TRBJ2-2; 7 bases align to TRBD1. With V trimmed by 8 bases and J by 0 bases, 6 bases remained unmatched. This CDR3 is 15 amino acids long. Germline-derived CDR1 and CDR2 are LNHDA and SQIVND (reference sequence). The CDR3 region has the DNA TGTGCCAGTCGCGACAGGGCTGCGAACACCGGGGAGCTGTTTTTT. Translating gives CASRDRAANTGELFF.